This entry concerns a single T cell receptor beta chain. Germline V gives CDR1 SGHDT, CDR2 YYEEEE. CDR3 length equals 18 residues. Trimming stripped 0 bases from V and 1 base from J, with 16 bases between. The data were obtained in a study of blood T cell dynamics during melanoma immunotherapy. Study-wide context: Patients with metastatic melanoma got pembrolizumab or nivolumab-ipilimumab as first-line care.

Time point of the sample: pre-treatment baseline. Disease control meant complete response, partial response or stable disease at 12 weeks. A fixed DNA input of around 0.35 ug was used per bulk PBMC sample. Data came from immunoSEQ multiplex PCR; TCRdb stores just in-frame clones and leaves some out. Among 9,000 to 10,000 clones listed, roughly 89% were seen once. This material consisted of blood, taken from a patient treated with checkpoint blockade. The TCR comes from a human donor with melanoma. The chain joins TRBV5-6 to TRBJ2-2, with TRBD1 as a possible D gene (6 bases). DNA of the CDR3: TGTGCCAGCAGCTTGGGGATTTGGGACACCGTGAACACCGGGGAGCTGTTTTTT. Translated, it gives CASSLGIWDTVNTGELFF.